The sample holds many counts of the clone carrying this T cell receptor (beta chain). Antigen unknown. Libraries of TCR beta came from quantitative 5'-RACE with molecular barcodes. TCRdb reanalysed the 5' RACE reads using MiXCR and keeps one entry per CDR3 protein. The data show 200,000 to 250,000 distinct CDR3 sequences, around 19% seen once. Trimming removed 4 bases from V and 1 base from J, with 10 bases in between. The CDR3 spans 15 residues. The sample comes from a study of CD8 T cells in ankylosing spondylitis. Broader study findings: Clones linked to disease were reported to show significant enrichment in matched ankylosing spondylitis synovial fluid. Made up of under ten highly homologous variants, a TCR beta motif appeared characteristic of ankylosing spondylitis blood.

The chain carries TRBV12-3 or TRBV12-4 and TRBJ2-2; D not certain. This receptor was obtained from a male donor with ankylosing spondylitis. Sequencing input: blood, either unsorted or a sorted T cell fraction (not recorded which). CDR3 nucleotides: TGTGCCAGCAGTTCGCCAGACAAGAACACCGGGGAGCTGTTTTTT. It specifies CASSSPDKNTGELFF.